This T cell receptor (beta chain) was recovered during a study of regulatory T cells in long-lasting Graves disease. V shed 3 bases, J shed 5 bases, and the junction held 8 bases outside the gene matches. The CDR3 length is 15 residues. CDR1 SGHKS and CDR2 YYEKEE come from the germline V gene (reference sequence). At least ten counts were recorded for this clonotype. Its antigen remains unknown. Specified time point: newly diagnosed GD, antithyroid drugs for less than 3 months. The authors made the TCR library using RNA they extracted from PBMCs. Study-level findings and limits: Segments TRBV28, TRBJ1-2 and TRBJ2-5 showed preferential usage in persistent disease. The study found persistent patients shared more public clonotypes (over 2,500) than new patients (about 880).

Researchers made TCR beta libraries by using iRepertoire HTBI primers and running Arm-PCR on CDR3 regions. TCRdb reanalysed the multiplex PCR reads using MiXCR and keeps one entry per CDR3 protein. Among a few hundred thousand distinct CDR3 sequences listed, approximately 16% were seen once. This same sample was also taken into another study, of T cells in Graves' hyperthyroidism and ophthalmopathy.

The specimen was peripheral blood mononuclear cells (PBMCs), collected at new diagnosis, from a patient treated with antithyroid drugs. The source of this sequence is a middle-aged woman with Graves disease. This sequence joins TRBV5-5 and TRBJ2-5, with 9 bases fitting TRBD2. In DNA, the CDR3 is TGTGCCAGCAGCTCCGGGACTAGCCTTTGGGAGACCCAGTACTTC. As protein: CASSSGTSLWETQYF.